A selection of T cell receptor beta chains follows, all from one sample in a study of T cell repertoires in cytomegalovirus infection. TCRdb ran MiXCR on the reads and lists one entry per CDR3 protein. The profile covers about 240,000 distinct CDR3 sequences, with roughly 6.5% appearing a single time and under 7.5% taken by the ten largest. The sequenced sample was PBMCs. The receptors here all came from a human donor in good health (CMV status not recorded). Some clones in this sample may be carry-over from other donors' samples. Each CDR3 is given with its conserved first and last residue. Fields, in order: J gene, D gene, clone size, V gene, CDR3 protein, CDR3 DNA. A D gene is named only where the DNA matches it firmly. Clone size is given for some rows only: seen once, a few or many times, or a class if the clone is expanded.

>TRBJ2-1|TRBD2|many|TRBV4-3
CASSQDDRGAYNEQFF
TGCGCCAGCAGCCAAGATGACCGGGGGGCCTACAATGAGCAGTTCTTC
>TRBJ2-2|TRBD1|many|TRBV7-6
CASSLEGRDRANTGELFF
TGTGCCAGCAGCTTAGAAGGCCGGGACAGGGCGAACACCGGGGAGCTGTTTTTT
>TRBJ1-4|TRBD1|many|TRBV7-2
CASSLVPGGSNEKLFF
TGTGCCAGCAGCTTAGTACCAGGGGGTTCGAATGAAAAACTGTTTTTT
>TRBJ1-4|.|many|TRBV7-8
CASSPRPRNEKLFF
TGTGCCAGCAGCCCAAGGCCCCGTAATGAAAAACTGTTTTTT
>TRBJ2-1|TRBD2|many|TRBV7-8
CASSLDRAGDYNEQFF
TGTGCCAGCAGCTTAGATCGAGCGGGGGACTACAATGAGCAGTTCTTC
>TRBJ1-1|.|many|TRBV7-2
CASSLRMNTEAFF
TGTGCCAGCAGCCTCAGAATGAACACTGAAGCTTTCTTT
>TRBJ2-1|.|many|TRBV20-1
CSARDQRGGNEQFF
TGCAGTGCTAGAGATCAGAGGGGCGGGAATGAGCAGTTCTTC
>TRBJ2-3|TRBD1|many|TRBV20-1
CSANRGRSDTQYF
TGCAGTGCTAACAGGGGGCGCTCAGATACGCAGTATTTT
>TRBJ1-4|.|many|TRBV29-1
CSVVSAQEGEKLFF
TGCAGCGTTGTGTCAGCTCAAGAGGGCGAAAAACTGTTTTTT
>TRBJ2-2|TRBD1|many|TRBV7-3
CASSLWQGDGELFF
TGTGCCAGCAGCTTATGGCAGGGGGACGGGGAGCTGTTTTTT
>TRBJ2-7|TRBD1|few|TRBV6-6
CASSLGTGKTEQYF
TGTGCCAGCAGTCTGGGGACAGGAAAGACCGAGCAGTACTTC
>TRBJ2-5|.|many|TRBV7-8
CASSPRPGPMYQETQYF
TGTGCCAGCAGCCCAAGACCGGGACCGATGTACCAAGAGACCCAGTACTTC
>TRBJ2-6|TRBD1|many|TRBV12-3/TRBV12-4
CASSFGTGLSGANVLTF
TGTGCCAGCAGTTTTGGGACAGGGCTCTCTGGGGCCAACGTCCTGACTTTC
>TRBJ2-3|.|many|TRBV29-1
CSVVGFRDTQYF
TGCAGCGTTGTTGGGTTTAGAGATACGCAGTATTTT
>TRBJ1-5|.|many|TRBV12-3/TRBV12-4
CASSFGTPIGGNQPQHF
TGTGCCAGCAGTTTTGGGACGCCGATTGGCGGCAATCAGCCCCAGCATTTT
>TRBJ2-2|.|few|TRBV19
CATIYSGELFF
TGTGCCACCATTTACTCGGGGGAGCTGTTTTTT
>TRBJ2-5|.|many|TRBV5-5
CASSLTGFGETQYF
TGTGCCAGCAGCTTGACAGGGTTTGGAGAGACCCAGTACTTC
>TRBJ1-5|TRBD1|many|TRBV2
CASTGTGEQPQHF
TGTGCCAGCACCGGGACAGGGGAACAGCCCCAGCATTTT
>TRBJ1-1|.|many|TRBV7-2
CASSLGPGARDTEAFF
TGTGCCAGCAGCTTGGGGCCGGGGGCGCGGGACACTGAAGCTTTCTTT
>TRBJ2-2|TRBD2|many|TRBV7-6
CASSFPPSGANTGELFF
TGTGCCAGCAGCTTCCCCCCTAGCGGGGCTAACACCGGGGAGCTGTTTTTT
>TRBJ2-1|TRBD1|many|TRBV14
CASSQDGDRSYNEQFF
TGTGCCAGCAGCCAAGATGGGGACAGGTCCTACAATGAGCAGTTCTTC
>TRBJ2-7|TRBD1|many|TRBV6-2/TRBV6-3
CASSYYPRDSSYEQYF
TGTGCCAGCAGCTACTACCCACGGGACAGCTCCTACGAGCAGTACTTC
>TRBJ1-4|.|many|TRBV9
CASSVKTGTNEKLFF
TGTGCCAGCAGCGTTAAGACAGGAACTAATGAAAAACTGTTTTTT
>TRBJ2-1|.|many|TRBV6-2/TRBV6-3
CASSRFSGPAYNEQFF
TGTGCCAGCAGTCGTTTTAGCGGACCCGCCTACAATGAGCAGTTCTTC
>TRBJ1-1|.|many|TRBV7-9
CASSRRRQAENTEAFF
TGTGCCAGCAGCCGTCGTAGACAGGCTGAGAACACTGAAGCTTTCTTT
>TRBJ2-7|TRBD1|few|TRBV29-1
CSVATGTGTEQYF
TGCAGCGTTGCCACCGGGACAGGGACCGAGCAGTACTTC
>TRBJ1-6|.|.|TRBV9
CASSVVFGSPLHF
TGTGCCAGCAGCGTAGTGTTTGGATCACCCCTCCACTTT
>TRBJ2-3|.|many|TRBV12-3/TRBV12-4
CASSPLADTQYF
TGTGCCAGCAGTCCCCTAGCAGATACGCAGTATTTT
>TRBJ1-3|.|many|TRBV20-1
CSATTAGNTIYF
TGCAGTGCCACGACAGCAGGAAACACCATATATTTT
>TRBJ2-1|TRBD1|few|TRBV7-8
CASSQDRGMYNEQFF
TGTGCCAGCAGCCAAGACAGGGGAATGTACAATGAGCAGTTCTTC
>TRBJ1-5|TRBD1|many|TRBV20-1
CSARGTGGAWQPQHF
TGCAGTGCTAGAGGTACAGGGGGCGCATGGCAGCCCCAGCATTTT
>TRBJ2-2|.|few|TRBV29-1
CSVATPNTGELFF
TGCAGCGTAGCCACCCCGAACACCGGGGAGCTGTTTTTT
>TRBJ1-2|.|.|TRBV14
CASSQVGFTYTF
TGTGCCAGCAGCCAAGTAGGGTTCACCTACACCTTC
>TRBJ1-1|TRBD1|many|TRBV12-3/TRBV12-4
CASSRTGGEAFF
TGTGCCAGCTCGCGGACAGGGGGTGAAGCTTTCTTT
>TRBJ1-1|.|many|TRBV20-1
CSASKFLGLNTEAFF
TGCAGTGCTAGCAAGTTTTTAGGCCTAAACACTGAAGCTTTCTTT
>TRBJ1-2|TRBD1|many|TRBV6-5
CASSYGGQGDYGYTF
TGTGCCAGCAGTTATGGGGGACAGGGTGACTATGGCTACACCTTC
>TRBJ2-2|.|many|TRBV4-2
CASSQEGGASGELFF
TGTGCCAGCAGCCAAGAAGGGGGGGCATCGGGGGAGCTGTTTTTT
>TRBJ2-1|TRBD2|many|TRBV20-1
CSAEGDSGVDEQFF
TGCAGTGCAGAGGGGGATAGCGGGGTCGATGAGCAGTTCTTC